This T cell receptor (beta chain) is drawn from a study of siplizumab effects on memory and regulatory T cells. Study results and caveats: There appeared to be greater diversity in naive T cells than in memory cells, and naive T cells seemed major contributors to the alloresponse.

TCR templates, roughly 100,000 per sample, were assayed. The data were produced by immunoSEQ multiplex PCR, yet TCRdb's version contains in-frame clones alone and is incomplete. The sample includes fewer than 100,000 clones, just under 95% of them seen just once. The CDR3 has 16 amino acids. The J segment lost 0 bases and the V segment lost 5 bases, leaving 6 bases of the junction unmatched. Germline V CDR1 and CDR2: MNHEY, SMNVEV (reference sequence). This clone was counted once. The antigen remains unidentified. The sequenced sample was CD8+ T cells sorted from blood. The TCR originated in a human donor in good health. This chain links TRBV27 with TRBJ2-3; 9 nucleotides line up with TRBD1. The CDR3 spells CASSTQGALSTDTQYF. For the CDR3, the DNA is TGTGCCAGCAGTACACAGGGGGCCCTAAGCACAGATACGCAGTATTTT.